This T cell receptor beta chain was sequenced during a study of blood T cell repertoires in COVID-19. Looked up from germline, CDR1 is MGHRA and CDR2 is YSYEKL. V lost 1 base and J 8 bases, leaving 14 bases between the germline ends. CDR3 length equals 14 residues. The method was immunoSEQ multiplex PCR; TCRdb's version includes in-frame clones alone and lacks a portion of them. The sample shows about 110,000 clones, under 90% of them seen only once. The chain links TRBV4-1 to TRBJ1-2, with D maybe TRBD1 (5 bases). The clonotype comes from a woman aged 45-60 years with acute or convalescent COVID-19. The sequenced material came from peripheral blood. CDR3 bases: TGCGCCAGCAGCCAAGCCCTTGGGGGGTCCGGCTACACCTTC. This gives the protein CASSQALGGSGYTF.